This T cell receptor (beta chain) was identified in a study of T cell responses to AZD1222 COVID-19 vaccine. Regarding the study as a whole: Nearly half of spike-specific TCRs reportedly target unmutated variant regions.

The method was immunoSEQ multiplex PCR; TCRdb's version includes in-frame clones alone and lacks a portion of them. This table holds 150,000 to 180,000 clones, less than 90% found once. Notes on this clone: Its target is not known.

The CDR3 is made up of 17 amino acids. Germline values: CDR1 KGHDR, CDR2 SFDVKD. Deletions cut 6 bases from V and 8 bases from J, with 27 bases between. The source was peripheral blood, collected after recovery from COVID-19. The source is an adult who had recovered from COVID-19. This chain connects TRBV24-1 to TRBJ1-2; D is unresolved. The CDR3 region is CATSRTLHQQPPGGYTF. CDR3 DNA sequence: TGTGCCACCAGTAGGACCCTCCACCAGCAGCCCCCGGGGGGCTACACCTTC.